The 23 T cell receptor beta chains reported below all come from one sample, sequenced in a study of blood T cell repertoires in COVID-19. Sequenced by immunoSEQ multiplex PCR; TCRdb stores in-frame clones only, minus some. The sample yields approximately 140,000 clones, about 86% seen once. Sequenced material: peripheral blood. The receptors were sampled from a woman aged 55-75 years with acute or convalescent COVID-19.

The genes are TRBV19 and TRBJ1-5; 8 bases are a match to TRBD1. The J segment lost 4 bases and the V segment lost 5 bases, leaving 1 base of the junction unmatched. Germline V CDR1 and CDR2: LNHDA, SQIVND (reference sequence). The CDR3 extends over 13 amino acids. CDR3 nucleotides: TGTGCCAGTAGTCGACAGGGGAATCAGCCCCAGCATTTT. Translating gives CASSRQGNQPQHF.

The V call is TRBV7-2, the J call TRBJ1-1, with 8 bases fitting TRBD1. The V segment lost 5 bases and the J segment 2 bases; nucleotides outside the gene matches: 7. The CDR3 extends over 15 amino acids. Germline CDR1 SGHTA, CDR2 FQGNSA. CDR3 residues: CASSTRQGYNTEAFF. In DNA, the CDR3 is TGTGCCAGCAGCACGCGACAGGGGTATAACACTGAAGCTTTCTTT.

With respect to this clone: The sample holds other DNA sequences that translate to the same CDR3. The CDR3 DNA reads TGTGCCAGCAGCTGGACAGGGGGCTCCTACAATGAGCAGTTCTTC. Protein sequence: CASSWTGGSYNEQFF. The V gene is TRBV7-9, the J gene TRBJ2-1, with 10 bases lining up with TRBD1. There are 15 residues in the CDR3. Germline-derived CDR1 and CDR2 are SEHNR and FQNEAQ (reference sequence). V lost 4 bases, J lost 0 bases, and 0 bases stayed unmatched.

The rearrangement uses TRBV19 and TRBJ2-1; possible D gene TRBD1, 6 bases. The V and J ends lost 6 bases and 0 bases respectively, with 15 bases between them. The CDR3 sequence is 16 residues long. Germline-derived CDR1 and CDR2 are LNHDA and SQIVND (reference sequence). The CDR3 loop reads CASSALTGGSYNEQFF. For the CDR3, the DNA is TGTGCCAGTAGCGCCCTGACAGGAGGCTCCTACAATGAGCAGTTCTTC.

The chain uses TRBV18 and TRBJ2-1; tentatively, D is TRBD1 (6 bases). The V and J ends lost 3 bases and 5 bases respectively, with 8 bases between them. Germline V gives CDR1 KGHSH, CDR2 LQKENI. CDR3 length: 13 residues. The CDR3 DNA is TGTGCCAGCTCACCCGGGACAAACAATGAGCAGTTCTTC. This codes for CASSPGTNNEQFF.

This chain uses TRBV7-6 with TRBJ1-1; D is possibly TRBD1 (6 bases). CDR3 length: 14 residues. V was trimmed by 1 base and J by 3 bases, leaving 9 bases between them. The germline V gene encodes CDR1 SGHVS and CDR2 FNYEAQ. The CDR3 protein is CASSLVSGDTEAFF. As DNA, the CDR3 is TGTGCCAGCAGCTTAGTTTCAGGGGACACTGAAGCTTTCTTT. The full variable domain, with the rest looked up from reference TRBV7-6 and TRBJ1-1, is GAGVSQSPRYKVTKRGQDVALRCDPISGHVSLYWYRQALGQGPEFLTYFNYEAQQDKSGLPNDRFSAERPEGSISTLTIQRTEQRDSAMYRCASSLVSGDTEAFFGQGTRLTVV.

The rearrangement joins TRBV7-9 to TRBJ1-1, with TRBD1 matching 9 bases. Germline V gene lookup returns CDR1 SEHNR and CDR2 FQNEAQ (reference sequence). CDR3 length: 13 residues. Losses at the gene ends were 5 bases for V and 6 bases for J; bases not matched to a gene: 4. CDR3 sequence: CASSRDREAEAFF. CDR3 sequence (DNA): TGTGCCAGCAGCCGGGACAGGGAGGCTGAAGCTTTCTTT.

V is TRBV5-1 and J is TRBJ2-1; 9 bases map to TRBD2. The V gene end was trimmed by 4 bases and the J gene end by 1 base; junction bases not matched to a gene: 6. Germline-derived CDR1 and CDR2 are SGHRS and YFSETQ. The CDR3 consists of 16 residues. The CDR3 sequence is CASSVGLAQSYNEQFF. Here the CDR3 DNA reads TGCGCCAGCAGCGTCGGACTAGCGCAGTCCTACAATGAGCAGTTCTTC.

The CDR3 sequence: CASRDRGAFEQYF. Written as DNA, the CDR3 is TGTGCCAGCCGGGACAGGGGGGCCTTCGAGCAGTACTTC. This sequence joins TRBV28 and TRBJ2-7; 11 bases map to TRBD1. The CDR3 has 13 residues. Trimming cost V 8 bases and J 6 bases; bases outside gene matches: 6. Germline loops: CDR1 MDHEN, CDR2 SYDVKM.

The chain recombines TRBV4-1 with TRBJ2-2; 12 positions agree with TRBD1. J was trimmed by 2 bases and V by 1 base; bases with no gene match: 5. In germline, CDR1 is MGHRA, CDR2 YSYEKL. The CDR3 totals 18 residues. The CDR3 loop is CASSQGDRGRPNTGELFF. In nucleotides, the CDR3 is TGCGCCAGCAGCCAAGGGGACAGGGGGCGCCCCAACACCGGGGAGCTGTTTTTT.

This chain's CDR3 is CASSESQVSGNTIYF. CDR3 nucleotides: TGTGCCAGCAGTGAATCCCAGGTCTCTGGAAACACCATATATTTT. The chain recombines TRBV6-1 with TRBJ1-3, with D hard to call. Deletions cut 2 bases from V and 0 bases from J, with 8 bases between. Germline CDR1 and CDR2: MNHNS and SASEGT. CDR3 size: 15 residues.

This chain uses TRBV4-2 with TRBJ2-1; 11 bases are a match to TRBD2. This CDR3 is 17 amino acids long. Germline V lookup: CDR1 LGHNA, CDR2 YNFKEQ. The V gene end was trimmed by 4 bases and the J gene end by 8 bases; junction bases not matched to a gene: 13. The CDR3 nucleotides are TGTGCCAGCAGCCCCGCCGGTTTAGCGGGGGGGTATGATGAGCAGTTCTTC. As protein: CASSPAGLAGGYDEQFF.

A note on this clone: Other DNA sequences in this specimen translate into the identical CDR3. J is TRBJ2-2 and V is TRBV5-1; D unresolved. Germline V gene data show CDR1 as SGHRS and CDR2 as YFSETQ. V was shortened by 2 bases and J by 5 bases, with 4 bases between the two germline ends. The CDR3 extends over 12 amino acids. The CDR3 sequence is CASSLQTGELFF. In DNA form, the CDR3 reads TGCGCCAGCAGCTTACAAACCGGGGAGCTGTTTTTT.

CDR3 bases: TGTGCCAGCAGCCAAGCCCCGGACAGGCTGGACGGCTACACCTTC. It is translated as CASSQAPDRLDGYTF. The V call is TRBV4-2, the J call TRBJ1-2; 7 bases fit TRBD1. The CDR3 loop spans 15 amino acids. Germline lookup yields CDR1 LGHNA and CDR2 YNFKEQ. V was clipped by 1 base and J by 8 bases; unmatched bases: 10.

The genes are TRBV28 and TRBJ2-7; TRBD1 matches at 7 bases. Germline CDR1 MDHEN, CDR2 SYDVKM. V lost 5 bases and J lost 3; bases outside the gene matches: 7. This CDR3 is 14 amino acids long. CDR3 DNA sequence: TGTGCCAGCAGTGGCGAGGGACAGTACTACGAGCAGTACTTC. This sequence encodes CASSGEGQYYEQYF.

This sequence joins TRBV6-5 and TRBJ2-7, with D possibly being TRBD1 (5 bases). The CDR3 loop spans 15 amino acids. Germline V gene sequence: CDR1 MNHEY, CDR2 SVGAGI. V dropped 2 bases and J dropped 6 bases, with 17 bases sitting between them. The CDR3 sequence is CASSYGDRDPGEQYF. The DNA for the CDR3 is TGTGCCAGCAGTTACGGCGACAGAGATCCGGGCGAGCAGTACTTC.

The gene calls are TRBV5-1 and TRBJ2-2; D unclear. The CDR3 spans 14 residues. Deletions cut 0 bases from V and 5 bases from J, with 8 bases between. Germline-derived CDR1 and CDR2 are SGHRS and YFSETQ. CDR3 DNA: TGCGCCAGCAGCTTGGACGAGATGACCGGGGAGCTGTTTTTT. The encoded protein is CASSLDEMTGELFF.

V and J are TRBV6-2 or TRBV6-3 and TRBJ2-1; no clear D gene. The CDR3 is made up of 15 amino acids. Trimming stripped 2 bases from V and 3 bases from J, with 11 bases between. Germline loops: CDR1 MNHEY, CDR2 SVGEGT. CDR3 in amino acids: CASSYLFSVYNEQFF. In nucleotides, the CDR3 is TGTGCCAGCAGTTACCTCTTTTCCGTCTACAATGAGCAGTTCTTC.

CDR3 sequence (DNA): TGTGCCACCAGTGATTTTGAGGCTGAAAAACTGTTTTTT. Amino acid sequence: CATSDFEAEKLFF. V gene TRBV24-1 combines with J gene TRBJ1-4; D ambiguous. Germline V gene lookup returns CDR1 KGHDR and CDR2 SFDVKD. CDR3 size: 13 residues. The germline V and J ends were trimmed by 1 base and 7 bases, with 6 bases remaining between them.

This chain links TRBV7-9 with TRBJ2-1, with a tentative D call TRBD1 (6 bases). This CDR3 is 14 amino acids long. Trimming shortened V by 4 bases and J by 8 bases, and 15 bases separated the two germline ends. CDR1 and CDR2 (germline): SEHNR, FQNEAQ (reference sequence). As DNA, the CDR3 is TGTGCCAGCAGCTCCCTAAACAGGGTCTATGAGCAGTTCTTC. Protein: CASSSLNRVYEQFF.

The rearrangement uses TRBV9 and TRBJ2-3, with 10 bases fitting TRBD1. Germline V gives CDR1 SGDLS, CDR2 YYNGEE. J was trimmed by 3 bases and V by 4 bases; bases with no gene match: 11. This CDR3 has 17 amino acids. The DNA for the CDR3 is TGTGCCAGCAGCCTTAGTCAGGGGACAGGGGTTACAGATACGCAGTATTTT. As protein: CASSLSQGTGVTDTQYF.

J is TRBJ2-2 and V is TRBV29-1; D unclear. Germline CDR1 SQVTM, CDR2 ANQGSEA. V shed 7 bases and J shed 6 bases, with 12 bases lying between them. There are 12 residues in the CDR3. The CDR3 loop reads CSARTVPGELFF. The CDR3 DNA follows: TGCAGCGCTCGAACGGTGCCCGGGGAGCTGTTTTTT.

V gene TRBV28 combines with J gene TRBJ2-4; 7 nucleotides agree with TRBD1. V was pared by 5 bases and J by 1 base, with 2 bases of the junction left unmatched. The length of the CDR3 is 14 residues. Germline CDR1 reads MDHEN; CDR2 reads SYDVKM. In DNA, the CDR3 is TGTGCCAGCAGTCAACAGGGGGCCAAAAACATTCAGTACTTC. It yields the protein CASSQQGAKNIQYF.